The entry below describes one T cell receptor beta chain. Authors' methods: Amplification of reference gene primers provided the estimated nucleated cell counts. Method: immunoSEQ multiplex PCR; TCRdb's copy keeps in-frame clones and lacks some. Clone size and V and J calls were adopted from that table, with D and trimming inferred from the DNA. The table shows over 600,000 clones, with 90% occurring only once. This record belongs to a study of blood T cell repertoires in COVID-19. Whole-study context: T cells, B-cell-depleted T cells, or PBMCs supplied cDNA or gDNA.

The receptor's source is a woman aged 18-29 years with acute or convalescent COVID-19. Material: peripheral blood.

As DNA, the CDR3 is TGCGCCAGCAGTGAGGGGCCAGTCTCCTACGAGCAGTACTTC. Encoded protein: CASSEGPVSYEQYF. The rearrangement links TRBV10-2 to TRBJ2-7; D is unresolved. The length of the CDR3 is 14 residues. The germline CDR1 and CDR2 sequences are WSHSY and SAAADI. V was pared by 2 bases and J by 0 bases, with 8 bases between.